The clone carrying this T cell receptor (beta chain) was detected a few times. Its antigen is as yet unknown. The data originate from a study of response to subunit inactivated influenza vaccine. Trimming cost V 2 bases and J 2 bases, with 12 bases left between them. The CDR3 has 15 residues. CDR1 is MNHNS, CDR2 SASEGT, per germline. Via MiXCR, TCRdb re-called the RT-PCR reads, giving one row per CDR3 protein. The sample records 150,000 to 200,000 distinct CDR3 sequences, about 12% being singletons. Broader study findings: Each seasonal flu vaccination may recruit only limited new T cells, authors suggested.

These records were also assigned to another study, of T cells expressing NK-cell markers. As that study records: Libraries used 5'RACE template switching adding universal primer site and UMIs.

The V gene is TRBV6-1, the J gene TRBJ1-1; no clear D gene. This sample comprised CD8+ T cells sorted from PBMCs, obtained 11 to 12 days after vaccination. The sequence was collected from a man aged 45-60 years who received an inactivated influenza vaccine. The CDR3 DNA reads TGTGCCAGCAGTGAATCATGGCAGCTTAACACTGAAGCTTTCTTT. It specifies CASSESWQLNTEAFF.